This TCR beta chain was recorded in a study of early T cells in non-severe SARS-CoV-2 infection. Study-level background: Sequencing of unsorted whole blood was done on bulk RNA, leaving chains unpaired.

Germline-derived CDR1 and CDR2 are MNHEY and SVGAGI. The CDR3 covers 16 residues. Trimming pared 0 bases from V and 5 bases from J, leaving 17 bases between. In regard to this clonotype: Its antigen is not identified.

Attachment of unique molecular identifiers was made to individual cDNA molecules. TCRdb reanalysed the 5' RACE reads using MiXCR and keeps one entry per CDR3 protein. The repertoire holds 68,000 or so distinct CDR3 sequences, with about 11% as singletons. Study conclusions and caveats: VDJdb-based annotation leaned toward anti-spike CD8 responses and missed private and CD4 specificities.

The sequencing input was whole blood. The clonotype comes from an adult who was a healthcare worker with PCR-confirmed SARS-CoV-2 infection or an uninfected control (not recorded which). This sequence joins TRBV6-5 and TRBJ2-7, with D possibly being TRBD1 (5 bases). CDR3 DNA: TGTGCCAGCAGTTACTCGGCATTTAGGACATTGCACGAGCAGTACTTC. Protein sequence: CASSYSAFRTLHEQYF.